Presented here are 18 T cell receptor beta chains from one specimen sequenced in a study of a mutant IDH1 vaccine in newly diagnosed glioma. Here immunoSEQ multiplex PCR was the method, and the copy in TCRdb shows in-frame clones only, minus some. The table lists some 60,000 clones, approximately 87% of them singletons. These receptors' antigens are unknown. The sample's time point: week 35, safety follow-up. Every vaccine dose comprised 300 ug of mutant IDH1 20-mer peptide plus topical imiquimod. The source material was PBMCs, sampled from a glioma patient whose treatment included an IDH1 peptide vaccine. These receptor sequences come from a man aged 35-49 years with glioma.

This chain joins TRBV2 and TRBJ2-2; D call uncertain. Germline-derived CDR1 and CDR2 are SNHLY and FYNNEI. Trimming shortened V by 5 bases and J by 0 bases, and 7 bases separated the two germline ends. The CDR3 sequence is 14 residues long. CDR3 nucleotide sequence: TGTGCCAGCAGTATGAGGTCGAACACCGGGGAGCTGTTTTTT. Encoded protein: CASSMRSNTGELFF. Full variable domain (remainder filled in from reference TRBV2 and TRBJ2-2): EPEVTQTPSHQVTQMGQEVILRCVPISNHLYFYWYRQILGQKVEFLVSFYNNEISEKSEIFDDQFSVERPDGSNFTLKIRSTKLEDSAMYFCASSMRSNTGELFFGEGSRLTVL.

This clone has a single count. The CDR3 sequence: CASSYIWEETQYF. CDR3 sequence (DNA): TGTGCCAGCAGCTATATATGGGAAGAGACCCAGTACTTC. The rearrangement uses TRBV14 and TRBJ2-5; D ambiguous. The length of the CDR3 is 13 residues. V dropped 5 bases and J dropped 3 bases, with 10 bases sitting between them. Germline values: CDR1 SGHDN, CDR2 FVKESK.

The rearrangement links TRBV2 to TRBJ1-1; TRBD1 might be the D (6 bases). V was clipped by 9 bases and J by 2 bases, with 16 bases between them. Germline V CDR1 and CDR2: SNHLY, FYNNEI. The CDR3 has 14 residues. CDR3 residues: CASKPGGVNTEAFF. In nucleotides, the CDR3 is TGTGCCAGTAAACCCGGGGGCGTCAACACTGAAGCTTTCTTT. Full variable domain (outside the CDR3, taken from reference TRBV2 and TRBJ1-1): EPEVTQTPSHQVTQMGQEVILRCVPISNHLYFYWYRQILGQKVEFLVSFYNNEISEKSEIFDDQFSVERPDGSNFTLKIRSTKLEDSAMYFCASKPGGVNTEAFFGQGTRLTVV.

This chain uses TRBV5-4 with TRBJ2-5, with D possibly called TRBD1 or TRBD2 (6 bases each). The germline V gene encodes CDR1 SGHNT and CDR2 YYREEE (reference sequence). The CDR3 sequence is 14 residues long. V lost 5 bases to trimming and J lost 0 bases, with 11 bases between them. The CDR3: CASRDRGHQETQYF. CDR3 bases: TGTGCCAGCAGGGATCGGGGGCACCAAGAGACCCAGTACTTC.

This chain links TRBV18 with TRBJ1-4; possible D gene TRBD1, 5 bases. Trimming shortened V by 3 bases and J by 5 bases, and 7 bases separated the two germline ends. Germline-derived CDR1 and CDR2 are KGHSH and LQKENI. The CDR3 consists of 13 residues. CDR3 DNA: TGTGCCAGCTCACCCAGGGCGAATGAAAAACTGTTTTTT. This codes for CASSPRANEKLFF. The variable domain in full, completed from reference TRBV18 and TRBJ1-4, reads NAGVMQNPRHLVRRRGQEARLRCSPMKGHSHVYWYRQLPEEGLKFMVYLQKENIIDESGMPKERFSAEFPKEGPSILRIQQVVRGDSAAYFCASSPRANEKLFFGSGTQLSVL.

The chain carries TRBV7-3 and TRBJ1-1; tentative D call: TRBD1 (6 bases). Per the germline V gene, CDR1 is SGHTA and CDR2 is FQGTGA. Trimming took off 6 bases at V and 0 bases at J, with 11 bases between the two ends. CDR3 length: 14 residues. The CDR3 here is CASRDGQLNTEAFF. CDR3 DNA sequence: TGTGCCAGCAGGGACGGACAGCTGAACACTGAAGCTTTCTTT.

The chain employs TRBV6-1 and TRBJ2-7, with TRBD2 as a possible D gene (6 bases). This CDR3 region has 12 residues. Between the trimmed V and J ends, which lost 8 bases and 7 bases, there was a span of 15 bases. CDR1 MNHNS and CDR2 SASEGT come from the germline V gene. The CDR3 nucleotides are TGTGCCAGCGCAGGGACTGGGCTAGAGCAGTACTTC. It yields the protein CASAGTGLEQYF.

In its sample, this clone was seen once. The V call is TRBV7-6, the J call TRBJ2-3, with 8 bases that match TRBD2. CDR1 SGHVS and CDR2 FNYEAQ come from the germline V gene. V trimming: 2 bases; J trimming: 3 bases; junction bases outside the gene matches: 7. CDR3 length: 16 residues. For the CDR3, the DNA is TGTGCCAGCAGCTTAAGTAGCGGGATTAGGACAGATACGCAGTATTTT. It is translated as CASSLSSGIRTDTQYF.

The chain links TRBV4-2 to TRBJ2-7; 8 bases align to TRBD2. The junction had 10 bases not matched to a gene; V was cut back by 1 base and J by 2 bases. The CDR3 is made up of 17 amino acids. The germline CDR1 and CDR2 sequences are LGHNA and YNFKEQ. The CDR3, as DNA: TGTGCCAGCAGCCAAGCGATAGCGGGAAAGGGGACCTACGAGCAGTACTTC. It translates to CASSQAIAGKGTYEQYF.

This clone appeared once. The chain links TRBV5-1 to TRBJ1-2; the D is unclear. Germline CDR1 SGHRS, CDR2 YFSETQ. The CDR3 contains 14 residues. The ends were cut back, 0 bases at V and 6 bases at J, with 12 bases in the middle. CDR3 sequence: CASSLEIPTDGYTF. CDR3 nucleotide sequence: TGCGCCAGCAGCTTGGAGATCCCGACGGATGGCTACACCTTC.

The chain uses TRBV4-2 and TRBJ1-2; 7 nucleotides line up with TRBD1. The germline gives CDR1 LGHNA, CDR2 YNFKEQ. The CDR3 contains 15 residues. Trimming cost V 0 bases and J 4 bases; bases outside gene matches: 5. CDR3 nucleotides: TGTGCCAGCAGCCAAGATTCGGACAGGCCCTATGGCTACACCTTC. Translated, it gives CASSQDSDRPYGYTF.

This clone is classed as medium-sized. The chain recombines TRBV7-2 with TRBJ2-5, with 8 nucleotides matching TRBD2. The CDR3 extends over 13 amino acids. CDR1 and CDR2 (germline): SGHTA, FQGNSA. With 8 bases clipped from V and 5 bases from J, the junction kept 7 bases outside the gene matches. The CDR3 loop reads CASGGRPQETQYF. In nucleotides, the CDR3 is TGTGCCAGCGGCGGGAGGCCACAGGAGACCCAGTACTTC.

Details on this clone: Compared with germline, one end of the junction differs, possibly owing to a read error. Other DNA sequences in this specimen translate into the identical CDR3. CDR3 sequence: CASSLSYQETQYF. CDR3 nucleotides: TGTGCTAGCAGCTTATCGTACCAAGAGACCCAGTACTTC. This chain connects TRBV7-7 to TRBJ2-5, with D uncertain. The CDR3 has 13 amino acids. Germline V lookup: CDR1 SSHAT, CDR2 FNYEAQ (reference sequence).

The chain carries TRBV14 and TRBJ1-2; 8 bases fit TRBD1. CDR1 is SGHDN and CDR2 is FVKESK in the germline V gene. The CDR3 totals 15 residues. V lost 2 bases, J lost 2 bases, and 4 bases stayed unmatched. The CDR3 here is CASSQTGGTNYGYTF. The CDR3 coding sequence is TGTGCCAGCAGCCAAACAGGGGGTACGAACTATGGCTACACCTTC. Supplemented by reference TRBV14 and TRBJ1-2, the full variable domain reads EAGVTQFPSHSVIEKGQTVTLRCDPISGHDNLYWYRRVMGKEIKFLLHFVKESKQDESGMPNNRFLAERTGGTYSTLKVQPAELEDSGVYFCASSQTGGTNYGYTFGSGTRLTVV.

The chain combines TRBV6-5 with TRBJ1-5; D is perhaps TRBD1 (5 bases). V lost 2 bases to trimming and J lost 6 bases, with 8 bases between them. The CDR3 loop spans 13 amino acids. The germline CDR1 and CDR2 sequences are MNHEY and SVGAGI. The CDR3 protein is CASSYDQGQPQHF. CDR3 nucleotide sequence: TGTGCCAGCAGTTACGATCAGGGTCAGCCCCAGCATTTT.

The chain joins TRBV7-9 to TRBJ2-1, with TRBD1 matching 11 bases. CDR3 length: 16 amino acids. V lost 5 bases to trimming and J lost 2 bases; unmatched junction nucleotides: 5. Germline CDR1 SEHNR, CDR2 FQNEAQ (reference sequence). The DNA for the CDR3 is TGTGCCAGCAGCGGGACAGGGGGTGTGGCCTACAATGAGCAGTTCTTC. It encodes CASSGTGGVAYNEQFF.

The chain links TRBV7-2 to TRBJ2-5; 11 bases are a match to TRBD2. The assigned J gene may be wrong: the sequence end matches TRBJ2-7 better. CDR1 is SGHTA and CDR2 is FQGNSA in the germline V gene. The length of the CDR3 is 16 residues. CDR3 DNA: TGTGCCAGCAGCCCTCCCCCTCCTAGCGGGAGGTACGAGCAGTACTTC. Amino acid sequence: CASSPPPPSGRYEQYF.

The V call is TRBV5-1, the J call TRBJ2-3, with D tentatively TRBD1 or TRBD2 (5 bases each). The germline CDR1 and CDR2 sequences are SGHRS and YFSETQ. V gave up 0 bases and J gave up 2 bases, with 7 bases separating them. The length of the CDR3 is 14 residues. As DNA, the CDR3 is TGCGCCAGCAGCTTGGGGGACCCCACAGATACGCAGTATTTT. It specifies CASSLGDPTDTQYF.